This is a list of T cell receptor beta chains from one sample in a study of molecular identifiers for immune sequencing clone quantification. One entry per CDR3 protein results from TCRdb running MiXCR on the PCR reads. The sample has around 460,000 distinct CDR3 sequences, around a fifth seen once. The specimen was naive CD8+ T cells from blood, with Jurkat cell RNA spiked in. These receptors were collected from a human donor in good health. Some libraries in this study had Jurkat cell RNA spiked in. Each CDR3 is given with its conserved first and last residue. D genes are given only for firm matches. Only some rows state a clone size, as once, few, many or a class for expanded clones.

J,V,D,length,size,CDR3,DNA
TRBJ2-6,TRBV21-1,.,19,few,CASSPRDRENYSGANVLTF,TGTGCCAGCAGCCCGAGGGACAGGGAAAATTACTCTGGGGCCAACGTCCTGACTTTC
TRBJ1-5,TRBV6-2/TRBV6-3,.,13,many,CASRWWGDQPQHF,TGTGCCAGCAGGTGGTGGGGGGATCAGCCCCAGCATTTT
TRBJ2-1,TRBV25-1,.,13,.,CASSYQGSDEQFF,TGTGCCAGCAGTTATCAGGGGAGCGATGAGCAGTTCTTC
TRBJ1-1,TRBV27,.,13,many,CASSFQGNTEAFF,TGTGCCAGCAGTTTTCAAGGGAACACTGAAGCTTTCTTT
TRBJ1-5,TRBV7-6,.,14,.,CASSLDWGNQPQHF,TGTGCCAGCAGCTTAGATTGGGGCAATCAGCCCCAGCATTTT
TRBJ2-5,TRBV27,TRBD1,14,few,CASSFTGDQETQYF,TGTGCCAGCAGTTTCACAGGGGATCAAGAGACCCAGTACTTC
TRBJ1-1,TRBV6-4,.,15,.,CASSEDWGPGTEASF,.
TRBJ2-1,TRBV12-5,TRBD1,16,few,CASGLTRPGQGNEQFF,TGTGCTAGTGGTTTGACTCGTCCGGGACAGGGTAATGAGCAGTTCTTC
TRBJ2-7,TRBV6-6,.,16,many,CASSYSHTPGPSEQYF,TGTGCCAGCAGTTACTCACACACCCCGGGCCCCTCTGAGCAGTACTTC
TRBJ2-7,TRBV6-5,TRBD1,13,.,CTSSSGQSYEQYF,TGTACCAGCAGTTCGGGACAGAGCTACGAGCAGTACTTC
TRBJ1-1,TRBV7-9,.,12,many,CASSSKTTGAFF,TGTGCCAGCAGCTCAAAGACCACTGGGGCTTTCTTT
TRBJ2-1,TRBV4-1,.,17,.,CASSQDPIGGGAYEQFF,TGCGCCAGCAGCCAAGACCCCATAGGGGGGGGGGCCTATGAGCAGTTCTTC
TRBJ2-7,TRBV9,.,12,many,CASSADSFEQYF,TGTGCCAGCAGCGCCGACAGTTTCGAGCAGTACTTC
TRBJ2-2,TRBV6-5,.,14,.,CASSYLPFTGELFF,TGTGCCAGCAGTTACTTGCCCTTTACCGGGGAGCTGTTTTTT
TRBJ1-1,TRBV20-1,.,16,many,CSARDPHREVETEAFF,TGCAGTGCTAGAGATCCCCACCGGGAAGTAGAAACTGAAGCTTTCTTT
TRBJ1-6,TRBV23-1,.,14,few,CASSQCPGDSPLHF,TGCGCCAGCAGTCAATGTCCAGGAGACTCACCCCTCCACTTT
TRBJ1-3,TRBV7-6,.,17,many,CASSFYLTGVTGNTIYF,TGTGCCAGCAGCTTCTACCTGACAGGCGTAACTGGAAACACCATATATTTT
TRBJ2-1,TRBV28,.,13,few,CASSWDIGYEQFF,TGTGCCAGCAGTTGGGACATAGGCTATGAGCAGTTCTTC
TRBJ2-7,TRBV20-1,TRBD2,13,few,CSARLGGSYEQYF,TGCAGTGCTAGATTGGGGGGGAGCTACGAGCAGTACTTC
TRBJ1-4,TRBV28,.,14,few,CATQFNSLNEKLFF,TGTGCCACCCAGTTTAATAGCCTTAATGAAAAACTGTTTTTT
TRBJ2-7,TRBV28,.,14,.,CVSSDSASSYEQYF,TGTGTCTCAAGCGACTCCGCGAGCTCCTACGAGCAGTACTTC
TRBJ2-1,TRBV7-9,.,14,.,CASSLETFYNEQFF,TGTGCCAGCAGCTTAGAGACCTTTTACAATGAGCAGTTCTTC
TRBJ1-1,TRBV7-2,TRBD1,13,many,CASRERGGIVAFF,TGTGCCAGCAGGGAGAGAGGGGGCATCGTAGCTTTCTTT
TRBJ1-1,TRBV19,TRBD1,14,.,CASGITGGATEAFF,TGTGCCAGTGGCATCACAGGGGGCGCGACTGAAGCTTTCTTT
TRBJ2-3,TRBV20-1,TRBD1,15,few,CSARDRDRRSDTQYF,TGCAGTGCTAGAGATCGGGACAGGCGGTCAGATACGCAGTATTTT
TRBJ1-1,TRBV12-5,.,14,many,CASGRTVTNTEAFF,TGTGCTAGTGGACGGACAGTGACGAACACTGAAGCTTTCTTT
TRBJ2-2,TRBV27,.,16,.,CASSLVAPRGTGELFF,TGTGCCAGCAGTTTAGTGGCCCCCCGAGGTACCGGGGAGCTGTTTTTT
TRBJ2-7,TRBV4-3,.,15,few,CASSQDAATAYEQYF,TGCGCCAGCAGCCAAGATGCCGCCACCGCCTACGAGCAGTACTTC
TRBJ1-5,TRBV2,.,16,many,CASRKDGRNSNQPQHF,TGTGCCAGCAGAAAGGACGGAAGAAATAGCAATCAGCCCCAGCATTTT
TRBJ1-2,TRBV5-1,.,15,few,CASTFHPTENYGYTF,TGCGCCAGCACTTTCCACCCGACAGAAAACTATGGCTACACCTTC
TRBJ2-1,TRBV12-3/TRBV12-4,.,14,.,CASSFRTGVYEQFF,TGTGCCAGCAGTTTTCGTACGGGAGTCTATGAGCAGTTCTTC
TRBJ1-1,TRBV20-1,.,12,few,CSARTRRTEAFF,TGCAGTGCTAGAACGAGGCGGACTGAAGCTTTCTTT
TRBJ2-1,TRBV6-5,TRBD2,16,many,CASSYSTSGGWNEQFF,TGTGCCAGCAGTTACTCGACTAGCGGGGGGTGGAATGAGCAGTTCTTC
TRBJ1-5,TRBV6-2/TRBV6-3,.,15,.,CASSYDWTLYQPQHF,TGTGCCAGCAGTTATGATTGGACACTTTATCAGCCCCAGCATTTT
TRBJ2-3,TRBV3-1,.,15,few,CASSLPGLGADTQYF,TGTGCCAGCAGCCTACCGGGATTGGGCGCAGATACGCAGTATTTT
TRBJ1-1,TRBV4-3,.,16,many,CASSQGLGPADTEAFF,TGCGCCAGCAGCCAAGGGCTGGGCCCAGCGGACACTGAAGCTTTCTTT
TRBJ2-7,TRBV2,TRBD1,13,many,CASRWDRGLEQYF,TGTGCCAGCAGATGGGACAGGGGGCTAGAGCAGTACTTC
TRBJ1-4,TRBV4-3,.,13,many,CASSQGLNEKLFF,TGCGCCAGCAGCCAGGGACTTAATGAAAAACTGTTTTTT
TRBJ2-5,TRBV2,.,13,many,CASSDLSQETQYF,TGTGCCAGCAGTGATCTGAGCCAAGAGACCCAGTACTTC
TRBJ2-7,TRBV5-4,TRBD2,16,few,CASSSISGRERYEQYF,TGTGCCAGCAGCTCGATAAGCGGGAGGGAACGGTACGAGCAGTACTTC
TRBJ2-2,TRBV29-1,.,16,few,CSVRRLEDMNTGELFF,TGCAGCGTGCGGCGGTTGGAGGACATGAACACCGGGGAGCTGTTTTTT
TRBJ2-3,TRBV15,TRBD2,16,.,CATSRERGPFTDTQYF,TGTGCCACCAGCAGGGAGCGGGGGCCTTTCACAGATACGCAGTATTTT
TRBJ1-6,TRBV5-6,.,14,few,CASNQGTGNSPLHF,TGTGCCAGCAACCAGGGAACGGGGAATTCACCCCTCCACTTT
TRBJ1-5,TRBV28,.,14,many,CASSSRQNNQPQHF,TGTGCCAGCAGTTCCCGACAGAACAATCAGCCCCAGCATTTT
TRBJ1-1,TRBV2,.,13,many,CASITRSNTEAFF,TGTGCCAGCATAACCAGAAGTAACACTGAAGCTTTCTTT
TRBJ1-1,TRBV29-1,TRBD1,14,few,CSVLGQGARTEAFF,TGCAGCGTTCTGGGACAGGGGGCGCGCACTGAAGCTTTCTTT
TRBJ1-1,TRBV11-3,TRBD1,14,few,CASSLRGPNTEAFF,TGTGCCAGCAGCTTAAGGGGGCCGAACACTGAAGCTTTCTTT
TRBJ2-7,TRBV30,TRBD1,16,.,CAWRDSRTGISYEQHF,TGTGCCTGGAGGGACTCGAGGACAGGGATATCCTACGAGCAGCACTTC
TRBJ2-2,TRBV29-1,.,14,many,CSPEGKTNTGELFF,TGCAGCCCCGAGGGGAAAACGAACACCGGGGAGCTGTTTTTT
TRBJ2-3,TRBV11-2,.,12,.,CASSLGDETQYF,TGTGCCAGCAGCTTAGGTGACGAAACGCAGTATTTT
TRBJ2-7,TRBV19,TRBD1,15,many,CASSPPTGSSYEQYF,TGTGCCAGTAGTCCCCCGACAGGGAGCTCCTACGAGCAGTACTTC
TRBJ2-5,TRBV27,TRBD1,13,many,CASRQTGVKTQYF,TGTGCCAGCAGGCAGACAGGGGTGAAGACCCAGTACTTC
TRBJ2-3,TRBV29-1,TRBD2,15,many,CSATYSGGRGDTQYF,TGCAGCGCCACATATAGCGGGGGAAGGGGGGATACGCAGTATTTT
TRBJ2-4,TRBV6-6,.,16,many,CASSPLGEGEGNIQYF,TGTGCCAGCAGTCCCCTTGGGGAGGGGGAAGGAAACATTCAGTACTTC
TRBJ1-3,TRBV12-3/TRBV12-4,.,15,few,CASSPQGGPGNTIYF,TGTGCCAGCAGTCCACAGGGAGGGCCTGGAAACACCATATATTTT